Detailed here is one TCR beta chain. The target antigen is unknown. Brentuximab vedotin exposure varied among the patients, all of whom had relapsed after autologous stem cell transplantation. Progressive disease, partial response or complete response was each patient's best response. V was pared by 2 bases and J by 6 bases, with 6 bases of the junction left unmatched. The CDR3 spans 15 residues. Germline V gene sequence: CDR1 SEHNR, CDR2 FQNEAQ (reference sequence). The repertoire was sequenced with immunoSEQ multiplex PCR; TCRdb's copy has only in-frame clones and lacks some. The sample yields tens of thousands of clones, 71% seen once. This record belongs to a study of PD-1 blockade in classical Hodgkin lymphoma. On the study more broadly: Intravenous nivolumab at 3 mg/kg was given to patients every 2 weeks.

General study findings and limits: Diversity similar to that of newly diagnosed patients was seen at baseline in complete responders. Repertoires differed for reasons still undefined, possibly disease activity or prior therapy.

Material: peripheral blood mononuclear cells (PBMCs), obtained at baseline. The chain employs TRBV7-9 and TRBJ2-2; 7 bases agree with TRBD1. This receptor was taken from a human donor with classical Hodgkin lymphoma. The CDR3 nucleotides are TGTGCCAGCAGCTTAAGTGACAGGGCCTCCGGGGAGCTGTTTTTT. Its translation: CASSLSDRASGELFF.